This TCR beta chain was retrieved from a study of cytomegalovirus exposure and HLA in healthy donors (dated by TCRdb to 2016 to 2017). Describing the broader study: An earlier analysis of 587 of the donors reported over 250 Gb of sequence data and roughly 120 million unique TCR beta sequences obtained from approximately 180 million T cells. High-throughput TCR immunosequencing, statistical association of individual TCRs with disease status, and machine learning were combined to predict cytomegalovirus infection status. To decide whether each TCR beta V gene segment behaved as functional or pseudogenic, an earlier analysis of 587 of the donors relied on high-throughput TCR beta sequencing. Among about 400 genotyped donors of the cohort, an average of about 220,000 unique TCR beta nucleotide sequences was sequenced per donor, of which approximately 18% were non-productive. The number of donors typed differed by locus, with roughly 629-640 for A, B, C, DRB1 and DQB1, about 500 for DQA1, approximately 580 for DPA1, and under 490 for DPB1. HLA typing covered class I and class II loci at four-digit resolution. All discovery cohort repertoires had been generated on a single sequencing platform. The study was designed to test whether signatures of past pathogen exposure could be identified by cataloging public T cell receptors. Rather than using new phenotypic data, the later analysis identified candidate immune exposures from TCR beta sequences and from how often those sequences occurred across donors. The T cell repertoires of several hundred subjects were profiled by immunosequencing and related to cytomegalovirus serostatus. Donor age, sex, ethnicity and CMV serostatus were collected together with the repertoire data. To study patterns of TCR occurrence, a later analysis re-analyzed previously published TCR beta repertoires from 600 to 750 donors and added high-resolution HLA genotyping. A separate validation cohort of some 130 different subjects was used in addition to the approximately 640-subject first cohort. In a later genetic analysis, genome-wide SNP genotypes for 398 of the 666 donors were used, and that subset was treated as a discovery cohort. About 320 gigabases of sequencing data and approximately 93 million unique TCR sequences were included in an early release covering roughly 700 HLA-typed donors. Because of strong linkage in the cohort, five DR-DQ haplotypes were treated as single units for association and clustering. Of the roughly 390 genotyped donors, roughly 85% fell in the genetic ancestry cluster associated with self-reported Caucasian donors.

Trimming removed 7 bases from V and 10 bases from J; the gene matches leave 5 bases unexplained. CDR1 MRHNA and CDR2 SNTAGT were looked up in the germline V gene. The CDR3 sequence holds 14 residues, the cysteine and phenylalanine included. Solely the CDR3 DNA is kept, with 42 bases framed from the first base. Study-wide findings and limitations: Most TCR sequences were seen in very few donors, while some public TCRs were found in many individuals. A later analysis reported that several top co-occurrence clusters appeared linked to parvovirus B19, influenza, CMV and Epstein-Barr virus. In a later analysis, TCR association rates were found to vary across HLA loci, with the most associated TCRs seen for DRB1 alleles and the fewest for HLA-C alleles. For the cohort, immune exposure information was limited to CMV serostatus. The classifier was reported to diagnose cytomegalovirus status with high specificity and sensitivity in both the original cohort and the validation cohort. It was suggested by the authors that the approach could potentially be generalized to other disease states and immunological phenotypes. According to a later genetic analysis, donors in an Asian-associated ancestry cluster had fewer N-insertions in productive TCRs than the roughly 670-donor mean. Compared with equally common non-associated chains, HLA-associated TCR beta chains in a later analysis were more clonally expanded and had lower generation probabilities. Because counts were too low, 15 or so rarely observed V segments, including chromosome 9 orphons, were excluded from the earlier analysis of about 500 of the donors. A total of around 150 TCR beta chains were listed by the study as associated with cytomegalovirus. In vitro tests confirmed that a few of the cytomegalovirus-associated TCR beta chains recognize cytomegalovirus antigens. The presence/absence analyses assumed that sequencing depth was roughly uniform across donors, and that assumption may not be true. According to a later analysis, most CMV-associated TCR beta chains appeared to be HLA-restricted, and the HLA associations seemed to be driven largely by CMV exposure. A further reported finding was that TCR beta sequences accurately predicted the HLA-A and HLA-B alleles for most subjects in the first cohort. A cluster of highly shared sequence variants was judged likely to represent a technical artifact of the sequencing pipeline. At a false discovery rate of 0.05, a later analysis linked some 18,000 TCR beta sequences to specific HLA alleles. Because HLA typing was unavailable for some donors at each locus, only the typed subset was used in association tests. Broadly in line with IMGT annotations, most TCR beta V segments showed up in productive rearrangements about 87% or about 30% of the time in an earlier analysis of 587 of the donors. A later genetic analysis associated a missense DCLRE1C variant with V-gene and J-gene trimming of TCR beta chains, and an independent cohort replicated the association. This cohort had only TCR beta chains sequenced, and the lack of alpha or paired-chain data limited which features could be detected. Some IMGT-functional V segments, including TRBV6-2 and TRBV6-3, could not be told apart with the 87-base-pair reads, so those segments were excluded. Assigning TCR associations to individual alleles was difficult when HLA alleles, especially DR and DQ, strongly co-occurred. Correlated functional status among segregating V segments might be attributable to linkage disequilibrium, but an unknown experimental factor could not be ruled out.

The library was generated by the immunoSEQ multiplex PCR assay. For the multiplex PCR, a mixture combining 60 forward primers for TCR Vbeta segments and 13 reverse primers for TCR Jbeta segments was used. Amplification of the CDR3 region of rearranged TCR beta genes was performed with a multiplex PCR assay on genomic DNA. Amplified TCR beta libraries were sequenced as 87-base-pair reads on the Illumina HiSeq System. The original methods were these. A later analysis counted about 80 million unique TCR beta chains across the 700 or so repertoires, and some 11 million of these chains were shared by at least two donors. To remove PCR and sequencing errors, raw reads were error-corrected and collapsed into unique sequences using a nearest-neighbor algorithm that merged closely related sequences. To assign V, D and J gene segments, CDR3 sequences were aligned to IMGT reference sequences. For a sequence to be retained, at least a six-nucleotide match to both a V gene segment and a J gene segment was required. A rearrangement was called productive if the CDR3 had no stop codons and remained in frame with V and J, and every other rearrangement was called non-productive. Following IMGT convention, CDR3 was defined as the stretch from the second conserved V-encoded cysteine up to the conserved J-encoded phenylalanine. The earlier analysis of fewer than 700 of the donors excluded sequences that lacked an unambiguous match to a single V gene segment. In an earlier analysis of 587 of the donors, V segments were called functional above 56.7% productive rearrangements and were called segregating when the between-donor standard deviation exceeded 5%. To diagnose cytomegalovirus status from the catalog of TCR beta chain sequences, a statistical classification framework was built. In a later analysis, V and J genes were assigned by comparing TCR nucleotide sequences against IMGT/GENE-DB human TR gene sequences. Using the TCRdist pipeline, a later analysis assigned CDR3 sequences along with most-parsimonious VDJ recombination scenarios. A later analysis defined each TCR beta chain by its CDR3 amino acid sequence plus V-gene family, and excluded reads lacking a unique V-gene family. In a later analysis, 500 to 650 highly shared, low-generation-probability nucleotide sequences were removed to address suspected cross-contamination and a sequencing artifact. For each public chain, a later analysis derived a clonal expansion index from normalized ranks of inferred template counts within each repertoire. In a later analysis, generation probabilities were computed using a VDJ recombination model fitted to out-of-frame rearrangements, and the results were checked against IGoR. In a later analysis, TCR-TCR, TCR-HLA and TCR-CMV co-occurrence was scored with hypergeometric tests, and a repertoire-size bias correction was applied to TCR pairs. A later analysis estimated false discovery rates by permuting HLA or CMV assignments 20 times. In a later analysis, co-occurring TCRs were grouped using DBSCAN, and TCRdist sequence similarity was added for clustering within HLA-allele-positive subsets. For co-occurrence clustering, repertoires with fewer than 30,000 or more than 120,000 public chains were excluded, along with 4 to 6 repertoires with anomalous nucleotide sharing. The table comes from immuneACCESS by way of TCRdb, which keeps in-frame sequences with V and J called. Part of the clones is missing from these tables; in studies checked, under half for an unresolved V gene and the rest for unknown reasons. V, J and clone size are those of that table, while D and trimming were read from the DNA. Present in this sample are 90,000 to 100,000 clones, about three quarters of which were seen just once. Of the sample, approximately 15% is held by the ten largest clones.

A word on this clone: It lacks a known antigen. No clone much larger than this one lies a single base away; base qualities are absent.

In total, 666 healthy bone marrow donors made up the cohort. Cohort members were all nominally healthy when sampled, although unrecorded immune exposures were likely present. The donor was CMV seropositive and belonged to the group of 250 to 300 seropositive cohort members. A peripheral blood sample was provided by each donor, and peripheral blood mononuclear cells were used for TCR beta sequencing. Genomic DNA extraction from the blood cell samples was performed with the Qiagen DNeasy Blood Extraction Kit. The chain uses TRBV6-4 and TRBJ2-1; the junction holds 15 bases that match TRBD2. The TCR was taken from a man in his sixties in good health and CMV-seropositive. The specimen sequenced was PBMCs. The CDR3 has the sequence CASTVGTSGGEQFF. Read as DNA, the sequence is TGTGCCAGCACCGTCGGGACTAGCGGGGGGGAGCAGTTCTTC.